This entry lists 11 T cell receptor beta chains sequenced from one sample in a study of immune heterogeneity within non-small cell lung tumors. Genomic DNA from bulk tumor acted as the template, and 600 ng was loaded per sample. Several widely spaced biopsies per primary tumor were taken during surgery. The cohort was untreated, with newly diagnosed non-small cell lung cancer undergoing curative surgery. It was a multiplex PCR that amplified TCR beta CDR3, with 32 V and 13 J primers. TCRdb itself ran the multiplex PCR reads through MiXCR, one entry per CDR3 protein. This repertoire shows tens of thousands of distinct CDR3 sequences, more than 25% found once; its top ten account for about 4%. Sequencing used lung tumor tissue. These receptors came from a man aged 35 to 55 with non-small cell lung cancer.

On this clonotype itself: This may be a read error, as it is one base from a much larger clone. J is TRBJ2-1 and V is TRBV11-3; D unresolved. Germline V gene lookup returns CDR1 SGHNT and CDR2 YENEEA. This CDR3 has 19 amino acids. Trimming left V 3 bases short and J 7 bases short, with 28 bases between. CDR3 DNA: TGTGCCAGCAGCTTTTTAGGGTCCGGGCCACATAAGTGCCCTAATGAGCAGTTCTTC. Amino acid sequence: CASSFLGSGPHKCPNEQFF. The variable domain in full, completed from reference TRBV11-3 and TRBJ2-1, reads EAGVVQSPRYKIIEKKQPVAFWCNPISGHNTLYWYLQNLGQGPELLIRYENEEAVDDSQLPKDRFSAERLKGVDSTLKIQPAELGDSAVYLCASSFLGSGPHKCPNEQFFGPGTRLTVL.

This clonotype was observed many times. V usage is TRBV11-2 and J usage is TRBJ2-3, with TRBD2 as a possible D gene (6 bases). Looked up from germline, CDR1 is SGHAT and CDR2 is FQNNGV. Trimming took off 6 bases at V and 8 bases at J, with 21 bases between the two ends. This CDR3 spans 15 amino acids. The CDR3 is CASRKTGSGLGTQYF. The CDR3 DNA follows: TGTGCCAGCAGGAAGACCGGGAGCGGATTAGGTACGCAGTATTTT.

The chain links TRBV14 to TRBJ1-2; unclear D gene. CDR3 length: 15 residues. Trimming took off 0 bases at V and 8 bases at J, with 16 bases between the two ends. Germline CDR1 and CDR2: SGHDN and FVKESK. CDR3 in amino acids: CASSQDAFGEIGYTF. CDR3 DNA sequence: TGTGCCAGCAGCCAAGATGCTTTCGGGGAGATCGGCTACACCTTC.

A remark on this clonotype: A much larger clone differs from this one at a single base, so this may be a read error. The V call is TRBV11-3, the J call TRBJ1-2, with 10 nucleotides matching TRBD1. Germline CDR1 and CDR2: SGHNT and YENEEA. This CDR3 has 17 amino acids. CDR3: CASSLGRRQGASGGYPF. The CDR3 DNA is TGTGCCAGCAGCTTAGGCCGCCGACAGGGGGCCTCGGGTGGCTACCCCTTC.

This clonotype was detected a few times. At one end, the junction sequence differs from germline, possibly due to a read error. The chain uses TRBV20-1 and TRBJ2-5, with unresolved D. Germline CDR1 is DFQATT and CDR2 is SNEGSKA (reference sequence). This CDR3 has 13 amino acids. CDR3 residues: CSATNQFQETQHF. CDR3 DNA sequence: TGCAGTGCTACAAACCAATTCCAAGAGACCCAGCACTTC.

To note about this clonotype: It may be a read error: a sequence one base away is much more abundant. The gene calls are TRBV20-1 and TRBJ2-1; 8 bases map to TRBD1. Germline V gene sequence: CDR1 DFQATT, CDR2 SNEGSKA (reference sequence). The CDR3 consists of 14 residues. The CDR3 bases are TGCAGTGCTTGGGACAGGTCCTTTTACAATGAGAAGTTCTTC. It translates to CSAWDRSFYNEKFF.

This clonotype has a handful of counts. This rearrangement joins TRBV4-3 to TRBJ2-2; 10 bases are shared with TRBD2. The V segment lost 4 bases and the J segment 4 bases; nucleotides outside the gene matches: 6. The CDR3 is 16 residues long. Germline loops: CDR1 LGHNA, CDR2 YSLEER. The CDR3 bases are TGCGCCAGCAGCCTGGGACTAGCGTGGTCCACCGGGGAGCTGTTTTTT. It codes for CASSLGLAWSTGELFF.

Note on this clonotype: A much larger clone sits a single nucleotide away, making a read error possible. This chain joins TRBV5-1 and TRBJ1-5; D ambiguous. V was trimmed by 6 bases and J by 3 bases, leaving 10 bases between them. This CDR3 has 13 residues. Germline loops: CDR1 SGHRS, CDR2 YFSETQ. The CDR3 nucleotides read TGCGCCAGCAACCCCAGGCCCAATCAGCCCCAGCATTTT. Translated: CASNPRPNQPQHF.

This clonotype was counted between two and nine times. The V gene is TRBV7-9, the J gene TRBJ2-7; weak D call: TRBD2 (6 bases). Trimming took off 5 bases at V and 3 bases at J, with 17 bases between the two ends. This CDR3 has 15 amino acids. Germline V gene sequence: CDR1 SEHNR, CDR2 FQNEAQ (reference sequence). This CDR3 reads CASSRILASVYEQYF. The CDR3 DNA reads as TGTGCCAGCAGCCGAATATTGGCTAGCGTCTACGAGCAGTACTTC. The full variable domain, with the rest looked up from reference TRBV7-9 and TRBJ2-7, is DTGVSQNPRHKITKRGQNVTFRCDPISEHNRLYWYRQTLGQGPEFLTYFQNEAQLEKSRLLSDRFSAERPKGSFSTLEIQRTEQGDSAMYLCASSRILASVYEQYFGPGTRLTVT.

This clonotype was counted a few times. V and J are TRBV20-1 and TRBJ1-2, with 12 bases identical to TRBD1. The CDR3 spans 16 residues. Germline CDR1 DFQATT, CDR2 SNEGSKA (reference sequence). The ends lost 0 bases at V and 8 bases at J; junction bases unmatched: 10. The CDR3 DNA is TGCAGTGCTAGAGAACCGGGACAGGGGGCGGTTTCCGGCTACACCTTC. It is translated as CSAREPGQGAVSGYTF.

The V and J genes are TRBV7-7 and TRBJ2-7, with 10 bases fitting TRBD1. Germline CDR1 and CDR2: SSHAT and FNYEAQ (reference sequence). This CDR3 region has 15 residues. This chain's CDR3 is CTSSLGQGRTYEQYF. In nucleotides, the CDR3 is TGTACTAGCAGCTTGGGACAGGGGCGAACCTACGAGCAGTACTTC.